The 28 T cell receptor beta chains below all came from one sample that was sequenced in a study of blood T cell repertoires in COVID-19. Data came from immunoSEQ multiplex PCR; TCRdb stores just in-frame clones and leaves some out. The table has around 250,000 clones, 85% to 90% seen once; the top ten hold 6.2%. Sequenced: peripheral blood. The receptors come from a man in his sixties with acute or convalescent COVID-19.

The V and J genes are TRBV30 and TRBJ1-2, with unresolved D. V was pared by 2 bases and J by 2 bases, with 3 bases between. CDR3 length equals 11 residues. Germline V lookup: CDR1 GTSNPN, CDR2 SVGIG (reference sequence). DNA of the CDR3: TGTGCCTGGAGTATAAACTATGGCTACACCTTC. Protein product: CAWSINYGYTF.

The rearrangement joins TRBV7-6 to TRBJ2-5, with D possibly being TRBD2 (5 bases). Trimming pared 1 base from V and 7 bases from J, leaving 10 bases between. From germline, CDR1 is SGHVS and CDR2 FNYEAQ. This CDR3 comprises 13 residues. The CDR3 sequence is CASSLEGLATQYF. The CDR3 DNA is TGTGCCAGCAGCTTAGAAGGACTGGCGACCCAGTACTTC.

The gene calls are TRBV30 and TRBJ2-3, with TRBD2 matching 7 bases. CDR1 and CDR2 from the germline V gene are GTSNPN and SVGIG (reference sequence). The CDR3 is 14 residues long. V dropped 8 bases and J dropped 6; count of bases not matched to a gene: 14. The CDR3 sequence: CALNRGESLDTQYF. The CDR3 DNA reads as TGTGCCCTTAACCGGGGGGAGAGTTTGGATACGCAGTATTTT.

V is TRBV23-1 and J is TRBJ1-5; D is unresolved. TRBV23-1 counts as an open reading frame of uncertain function. This CDR3 is 17 amino acids long. Deletions cut 3 bases from V and 9 bases from J, with 24 bases between. In DNA form, the CDR3 reads TGCGCCAGCAGTCACCCAAAAGCGGGCCCTGGTGGCGGGCCCCAGCATTTT. The encoded protein is CASSHPKAGPGGGPQHF.

This clone occurred once. The chain couples TRBV5-4 to TRBJ2-7; 8 nucleotides align to TRBD2. J gave up 0 bases and V 4 bases, and 9 bases lay outside the gene matches. This CDR3 region has 16 residues. Germline loops: CDR1 SGHNT, CDR2 YYREEE (reference sequence). The CDR3 sequence is CASSPPVTSVSYEQYF. In DNA form, the CDR3 reads TGTGCCAGCAGCCCCCCGGTGACTAGCGTCTCCTACGAGCAGTACTTC.

The CDR3 loop is CASSLGGQGVRYEQYF. In DNA, the CDR3 is TGTGCCAGCAGTTTAGGGGGACAGGGGGTAAGGTACGAGCAGTACTTC. The chain employs TRBV27 and TRBJ2-7; 11 nucleotides match TRBD1. CDR1 MNHEY and CDR2 SMNVEV come from the germline V gene (reference sequence). V dropped 2 bases and J dropped 4; count of bases not matched to a gene: 7. This CDR3 is 16 amino acids long.

The V gene is TRBV19, the J gene TRBJ2-7; 8 bases line up with TRBD2. The CDR3 has 17 amino acids. V gave up 6 bases and J gave up 7 bases; unmatched junction bases: 20. Per germline, CDR1 LNHDA and CDR2 SQIVND (reference sequence). The CDR3 DNA reads as TGTGCCAGTAGCGACCTGATACTGCGGGGGGCCCTCGGGGAGCAGTACTTC. Translation gives CASSDLILRGALGEQYF.

The V gene is TRBV18, the J gene TRBJ2-2; 14 bases line up with TRBD2. Looked up from germline, CDR1 is KGHSH and CDR2 is LQKENI. The CDR3 runs to 16 residues. V shed 2 bases and J 9 bases; nucleotides not matched to a gene: 5. CDR3 in DNA: TGTGCCAGCTCACCAGGGACTAGCGGGAGTGCCAGGGAGCTGTTTTTT. Protein product: CASSPGTSGSARELFF.

This rearrangement joins TRBV6-6 to TRBJ2-1; D remains ambiguous. Germline V CDR1 and CDR2: MNHNY, SVGAGI (reference sequence). The CDR3 consists of 13 residues. V lost 2 bases and J lost 6, with 8 bases in between. CDR3 bases: TGTGCCAGCAGTTACGGTCAGTTCAATGAGCAGTTCTTC. Its protein product is CASSYGQFNEQFF.

The rearrangement uses TRBV7-2 and TRBJ2-2, with 7 bases matching TRBD1. The CDR3 loop spans 13 amino acids. J lost 6 bases, V lost 7 bases, and 5 bases had no gene match. Germline CDR1 SGHTA, CDR2 FQGNSA. CDR3 DNA sequence: TGTGCCAGCAACCGGGACAGCCCCGGGGAGCTGTTTTTT. This codes for CASNRDSPGELFF.

This clone was observed at least ten times. V and J are TRBV27 and TRBJ2-1, with TRBD1 identical over 8 bases. J gave up 6 bases and V 5 bases, and 6 bases lay outside the gene matches. This CDR3 is built from 14 residues. The germline CDR1 and CDR2 sequences are MNHEY and SMNVEV (reference sequence). CDR3 in DNA: TGTGCCAGCAGTCCACGACAGGGGTTCAATGAGCAGTTCTTC. Amino acid sequence: CASSPRQGFNEQFF.

The genes are TRBV6-2 or TRBV6-3 and TRBJ1-1, with D perhaps TRBD1 (6 bases). V lost 0 bases, J lost 5 bases, and 16 bases lay in between. Germline V gives CDR1 MNHEY, CDR2 SVGEGT. This CDR3 has 16 amino acids. CDR3 sequence reads: CASSYSSIRGKTEAFF. CDR3 bases: TGTGCCAGCAGTTACTCTTCTATCAGGGGAAAAACTGAAGCTTTCTTT.

The chain joins TRBV19 to TRBJ1-1; TRBD1 aligns across 7 bases. Trimming removed 7 bases from V and 1 base from J; junction bases left unmatched: 12. The germline CDR1 and CDR2 sequences are LNHDA and SQIVND (reference sequence). The CDR3 spans 16 residues. CDR3 DNA: TGTGCCAGTATCACTTCCCGGGACAGCTCGAACACTGAAGCTTTCTTT. Residues: CASITSRDSSNTEAFF.

The genes are TRBV20-1 and TRBJ2-3; 9 bases align to TRBD2. The CDR3 runs 16 residues. Looked up from germline, CDR1 is DFQATT and CDR2 is SNEGSKA (reference sequence). Trimming at V came to 5 bases and at J to 4 bases, leaving 13 bases not matched to a gene. DNA of the CDR3: TGCAGTGCTGGTGTTAATAGCGGGAGTATAGCAGATACGCAGTATTTT. Its protein is CSAGVNSGSIADTQYF.

V is TRBV10-3 and J is TRBJ1-1, with no clear D. CDR3 length: 13 residues. The ends were cut back, 6 bases at V and 0 bases at J, with 8 bases in the middle. Per germline, CDR1 ENHRY and CDR2 SYGVKD. The CDR3 here is CAIRTVLNTEAFF. DNA for the CDR3: TGTGCCATCAGAACAGTCCTGAACACTGAAGCTTTCTTT.

This chain joins TRBV6-2 or TRBV6-3 and TRBJ2-5; D gene ambiguous. CDR3 length: 14 residues. Germline CDR1 is MNHEY and CDR2 is SVGEGT. Trimming removed 0 bases from V and 4 bases from J, with 9 bases in between. CDR3 protein: CASSYSNELETQYF. CDR3 bases: TGTGCCAGCAGTTACTCGAATGAGTTAGAGACCCAGTACTTC.

The V and J genes are TRBV6-5 and TRBJ2-1; TRBD2 matches 9 bases. The J segment lost 1 base and the V segment lost 4 bases, leaving 2 bases of the junction unmatched. There are 15 residues in the CDR3. Looked up from germline, CDR1 is MNHEY and CDR2 is SVGAGI. CDR3 sequence reads: CASSSAGGSYNEQFF. The DNA of the CDR3 is TGTGCCAGCAGTTCTGCGGGAGGGTCCTACAATGAGCAGTTCTTC.

This chain uses TRBV9 with TRBJ2-7, with D possibly being TRBD1 (6 bases). This CDR3 contains 14 residues. Trimming stripped 1 base from V and 4 bases from J, with 12 bases between. Per germline, CDR1 SGDLS and CDR2 YYNGEE. CDR3 residues: CASSVNPGTYEQYF. CDR3 coding DNA: TGTGCCAGCAGCGTAAACCCCGGGACATACGAGCAGTACTTC.

The table lists this clone with a count of one. The chain is built from TRBV28 and TRBJ2-1, with 8 bases aligning to TRBD2. The CDR3 is made up of 15 amino acids. V lost 3 bases and J lost 2; bases outside the gene matches: 3. CDR1 is MDHEN and CDR2 is SYDVKM in the germline V gene. CDR3 coding DNA: TGTGCCAGCAGTTTGTCGGGACTAGCCTACAATGAGCAGTTCTTC. Translation gives CASSLSGLAYNEQFF.

The rearrangement uses TRBV7-8 and TRBJ2-7; D not resolved. CDR3 length: 15 amino acids. The V gene lost 1 base and the J gene lost 7 bases, with 17 bases spanning the gap. Per germline, CDR1 SGHVS and CDR2 FQNEAQ. Written as DNA, the CDR3 is TGTGCCAGCAGCTTAGTCAGACATCCTGATGGGGAGCAGTACTTC. This sequence encodes CASSLVRHPDGEQYF.

V and J are TRBV19 and TRBJ2-4; 7 bases match TRBD2. This CDR3 is built from 17 residues. The germline CDR1 and CDR2 sequences are LNHDA and SQIVND (reference sequence). The V and J ends lost 5 bases and 1 base, in that order; junction bases with no gene match: 11. The CDR3 DNA reads TGTGCCAGTAGTGATTGGGCGGGAGCTGGGGCCAAAAACATTCAGTACTTC. Residues: CASSDWAGAGAKNIQYF.

The chain joins TRBV28 to TRBJ1-4; a weak D match, TRBD1 (5 bases). V shed 3 bases and J shed 4 bases, with 9 bases lying between them. Germline loops: CDR1 MDHEN, CDR2 SYDVKM. The CDR3 extends over 14 amino acids. The CDR3 DNA is TGTGCCAGCAGTTTCGCAGGGATTAATGAAAAACTGTTTTTT. Its translation: CASSFAGINEKLFF.

As DNA, the CDR3 is TGTGCCTGGAGTGCAGGCGTAGATTCACCCCTCCACTTT. Translating gives CAWSAGVDSPLHF. V is TRBV30 and J is TRBJ1-6; the D is unclear. The CDR3 is 13 residues long. Germline CDR1 and CDR2: GTSNPN and SVGIG (reference sequence). Deletions cut 1 base from V and 8 bases from J, with 9 bases between.

This sequence joins TRBV28 and TRBJ1-4; D possibly corresponds to TRBD1 (5 bases). Per the germline V gene, CDR1 is MDHEN and CDR2 is SYDVKM. V lost 4 bases to trimming and J lost 8 bases, with 14 bases between them. The CDR3 sequence is 14 residues long. CDR3 sequence (DNA): TGTGCCAGCAGTTCGGGACGGAGGGACGAAAAACTGTTTTTT. Protein product: CASSSGRRDEKLFF.

The chain links TRBV11-2 to TRBJ1-3; D might be TRBD1 (5 bases). CDR3 size: 14 residues. Germline V lookup: CDR1 SGHAT, CDR2 FQNNGV. The V end lost 3 bases, the J end lost 2 bases, and 8 bases lay between the germline ends. CDR3 DNA: TGTGCCAGCAGCTTGTCGGGGGCTGGAAACACCATATATTTT. Residues: CASSLSGAGNTIYF.

The rearrangement links TRBV6-2 or TRBV6-3 to TRBJ2-3; 7 bases map to TRBD1. V shed 4 bases and J 1 base; nucleotides not matched to a gene: 8. The CDR3 consists of 16 residues. CDR1 and CDR2 (germline): MNHEY, SVGEGT. In DNA form, the CDR3 reads TGTGCCAGCAGTTCCTTCAGGACAGGCCGCACAGATACGCAGTATTTT. Translating it yields CASSSFRTGRTDTQYF.

The chain combines TRBV5-1 with TRBJ1-6; 7 positions agree with TRBD1. The length of the CDR3 is 18 residues. Trimming at V came to 3 bases and at J to 5 bases, leaving 14 bases not matched to a gene. CDR1 and CDR2 from the germline V gene are SGHRS and YFSETQ. DNA of the CDR3: TGCGCCAGCAGCTGGGGACTCCCAGGGGGGTCGAATAATTCACCCCTCCACTTT. Its protein is CASSWGLPGGSNNSPLHF.

This chain's CDR3 is CASSTGLAQLSTDTQYF. The CDR3 DNA follows: TGCGCCAGCAGCACAGGACTAGCACAGCTTAGCACAGATACGCAGTATTTT. V usage is TRBV5-1 and J usage is TRBJ2-3, with 8 positions matching TRBD2. V shed 4 bases, J shed 0 bases, and the junction held 10 bases outside the gene matches. In germline, CDR1 is SGHRS, CDR2 YFSETQ. This CDR3 contains 17 residues.